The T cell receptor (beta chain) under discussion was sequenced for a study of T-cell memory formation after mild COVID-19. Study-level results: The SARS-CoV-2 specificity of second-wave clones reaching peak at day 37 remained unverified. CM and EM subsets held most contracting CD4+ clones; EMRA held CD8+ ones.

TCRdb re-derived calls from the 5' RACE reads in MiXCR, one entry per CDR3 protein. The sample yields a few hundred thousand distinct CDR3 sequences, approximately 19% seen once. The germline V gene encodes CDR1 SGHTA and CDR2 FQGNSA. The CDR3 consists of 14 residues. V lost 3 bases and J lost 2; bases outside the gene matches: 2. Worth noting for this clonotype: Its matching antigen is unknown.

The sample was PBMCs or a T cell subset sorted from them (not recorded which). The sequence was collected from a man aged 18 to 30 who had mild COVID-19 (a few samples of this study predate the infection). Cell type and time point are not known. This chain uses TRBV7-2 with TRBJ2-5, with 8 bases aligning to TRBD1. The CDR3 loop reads CASSFRQGQETQYF. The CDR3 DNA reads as TGTGCCAGCAGCTTTCGACAGGGGCAAGAGACCCAGTACTTC.